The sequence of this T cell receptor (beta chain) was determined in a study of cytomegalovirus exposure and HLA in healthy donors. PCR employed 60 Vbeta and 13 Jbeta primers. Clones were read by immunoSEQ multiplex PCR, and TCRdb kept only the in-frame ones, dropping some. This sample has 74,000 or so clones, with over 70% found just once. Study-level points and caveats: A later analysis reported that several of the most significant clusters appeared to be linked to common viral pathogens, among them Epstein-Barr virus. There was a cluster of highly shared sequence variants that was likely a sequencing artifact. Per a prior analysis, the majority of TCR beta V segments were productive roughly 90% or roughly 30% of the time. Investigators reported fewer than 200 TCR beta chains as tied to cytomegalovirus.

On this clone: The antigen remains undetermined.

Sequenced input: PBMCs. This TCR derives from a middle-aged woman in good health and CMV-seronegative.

The CDR3 region has the DNA TGCGCCAGCAGCCTTGTCAGACCGGGACAGGGATCACCCCTCCACTTT. Encoded protein: CASSLVRPGQGSPLHF. The J gene is TRBJ1-6, the V gene TRBV5-1; 9 bases match TRBD1. This CDR3 has 16 residues. Germline V gene sequence: CDR1 SGHRS, CDR2 YFSETQ. V lost 4 bases and J lost 10; bases outside the gene matches: 12.